Listed here are 2 T cell receptor beta chains from one sample, sequenced in a study of blood T cell repertoires in COVID-19. Repertoires were generated with immunoSEQ multiplex PCR, while TCRdb's copy carries only in-frame clones and drops some. In the table there are fewer than 85,000 clones, around 80% of which are singletons. The sequencing sample was made of peripheral blood. The receptors derive from a man between 60 and 70 years old with active or convalescent COVID-19.

The V gene is TRBV24-1, the J gene TRBJ2-7, with D maybe TRBD2 (7 bases). Germline CDR1 and CDR2: KGHDR and SFDVKD. With 8 bases removed from V and 5 bases from J, the gap between germline ends came to 18 bases. The CDR3 is made up of 14 amino acids. This CDR3 reads CATTPPGGLNEQYF. CDR3 coding DNA: TGTGCCACCACCCCTCCGGGGGGCTTAAACGAGCAGTACTTC.

CDR3 protein: CASSGTGLSEETQYF. Here the CDR3 DNA reads TGTGCCAGCTCCGGGACAGGGTTGTCGGAAGAGACCCAGTACTTC. The gene calls are TRBV2 and TRBJ2-5; 9 bases match TRBD1. Trimming took 8 bases from V and 3 from J; bases not matched to a gene: 10. This CDR3 is built from 15 residues. Germline V gene sequence: CDR1 SNHLY, CDR2 FYNNEI. The full variable domain, its missing parts supplied by reference TRBV2 and TRBJ2-5, is EPEVTQTPSHQVTQMGQEVILRCVPISNHLYFYWYRQILGQKVEFLVSFYNNEISEKSEIFDDQFSVERPDGSNFTLKIRSTKLEDSAMYFCASSGTGLSEETQYFGPGTRLLVL.